The subject of this entry is one TCR beta chain. Its target is unknown. The sample originates from a study of human T cells and chemical hapten exposure. Study outcomes and limitations: With DPC sensitization, TCRs exceeding 1 in 1000 frequency showed no change.

From the RACE reads, TCRdb called clonotypes with MiXCR, one entry per CDR3 protein. The sample consists of about 80,000 distinct CDR3 sequences, roughly 10% of them appearing once. Germline CDR1 is MNHEY and CDR2 is SVGEGT. Trimming pared 6 bases from V and 5 bases from J, leaving 20 bases between. This CDR3 has 15 amino acids. As to time point: patch test 2, 6 weeks after DPC sensitization. Treatment here: therapeutic diphenylcyclopropenone sensitization with weekly scalp DPC. Sample donors consisted of patients with alopecia, aged 18 to 70 years, who were suitable for DPC. The input for sequencing was whole blood, taken in connection with sensitization to the hapten diphenylcyclopropenone (DPC). The sequence derives from a woman in her 30s with alopecia areata. Some clones in this sample may be carry-over from other donors' samples. The gene calls are TRBV6-2 or TRBV6-3 and TRBJ2-7, with a tentative D call TRBD1 (8 bases). As DNA, the CDR3 is TGTGCCAGCAGCCCGCACACAGGGGGGGCGGACGAGCAGTACTTC. It yields the protein CASSPHTGGADEQYF.